A selection of T cell receptor beta chains follows, all from one sample in a study of siplizumab effects on memory and regulatory T cells. The method was immunoSEQ multiplex PCR; TCRdb's version includes in-frame clones alone and lacks a portion of them. The sample shows roughly 100,000 clones, 93% of them seen only once. The sequenced sample consisted of Tregs sorted from blood. The receptors were gathered from a human donor in good health. CDR3s include the opening cysteine and the closing phenylalanine or tryptophan. The order of the fields is clone size, V gene, D gene, J gene, CDR3 length, CDR3 protein, CDR3 DNA. A D gene is named only where the DNA matches it firmly. Not every row has a clone size; where given, it reads once, few, many or a size class.

abundance: .; v_gene: TRBV9; d_gene: .; j_gene: TRBJ2-7; len: 16; CDR3aa: CASSAGVAGSLYEQHF; CDR3nt: TGTGCCAGCAGCGCAGGCGTGGCGGGAAGCCTCTACGAGCAGCACTTC
abundance: .; v_gene: TRBV15; d_gene: .; j_gene: TRBJ1-2; len: 12; CDR3aa: CATSRRGAGYTF; CDR3nt: TGTGCCACCAGCAGAAGGGGCGCTGGCTACACCTTC
abundance: .; v_gene: TRBV30; d_gene: TRBD1; j_gene: TRBJ2-2; len: 13; CDR3aa: CAWLTGGSGELFF; CDR3nt: TGTGCCTGGTTGACAGGGGGCAGCGGGGAGCTGTTTTTT
abundance: .; v_gene: TRBV7-8; d_gene: .; j_gene: TRBJ2-2; len: 14; CDR3aa: CASSLNANTGELFF; CDR3nt: TGTGCCAGCAGCCTAAACGCGAACACCGGGGAGCTGTTTTTT
abundance: .; v_gene: TRBV7-9; d_gene: .; j_gene: TRBJ1-4; len: 15; CDR3aa: CASSYQSGTNEKLFF; CDR3nt: TGTGCCAGCAGCTACCAGAGCGGGACCAATGAAAAACTGTTTTTT
abundance: .; v_gene: TRBV21-1; d_gene: .; j_gene: TRBJ2-1; len: 17; CDR3aa: CASSKARGTGVRNEQFF; CDR3nt: TGTGCCAGCAGCAAAGCCCGCGGGACAGGGGTACGCAATGAGCAGTTCTTC
abundance: .; v_gene: TRBV11-3; d_gene: .; j_gene: TRBJ2-1; len: 15; CDR3aa: CASSLDGSSYNEQFF; CDR3nt: TGTGCCAGCAGCTTAGACGGGAGCTCCTACAATGAGCAGTTCTTC
abundance: .; v_gene: TRBV30; d_gene: .; j_gene: TRBJ2-7; len: 12; CDR3aa: CAWSVHRNEQYF; CDR3nt: TGTGCCTGGAGTGTACATCGTAACGAGCAGTACTTC
abundance: .; v_gene: TRBV29-1; d_gene: TRBD2; j_gene: TRBJ2-3; len: 14; CDR3aa: CSAAGLAAVDTQYF; CDR3nt: TGCAGCGCTGCCGGACTAGCCGCGGTAGATACGCAGTATTTT
abundance: .; v_gene: TRBV28; d_gene: TRBD2; j_gene: TRBJ2-7; len: 14; CDR3aa: CASSLSGRSYEQYF; CDR3nt: TGTGCCAGCAGCCTTAGCGGGAGGTCGTACGAGCAGTACTTC
abundance: once; v_gene: TRBV30; d_gene: .; j_gene: TRBJ1-2; len: 14; CDR3aa: CAWQATDPREGYTF; CDR3nt: TGTGCCTGGCAAGCTACGGACCCCAGGGAGGGCTACACCTTC
abundance: .; v_gene: TRBV2; d_gene: .; j_gene: TRBJ2-7; len: 12; CDR3aa: CASSEQFYEQYF; CDR3nt: TGTGCCAGCAGTGAACAATTCTACGAGCAGTACTTC
abundance: .; v_gene: TRBV30; d_gene: .; j_gene: TRBJ1-1; len: 11; CDR3aa: CAWSTFTEAFF; CDR3nt: TGTGCCTGGAGTACTTTCACTGAAGCTTTCTTT
abundance: .; v_gene: TRBV18; d_gene: .; j_gene: TRBJ2-2; len: 16; CDR3aa: CASSPSGPRTAGELFF; CDR3nt: TGTGCCAGCTCACCGTCCGGGCCGAGGACAGCCGGGGAGCTGTTTTTT
abundance: .; v_gene: TRBV6-6; d_gene: .; j_gene: TRBJ1-2; len: 13; CDR3aa: CASNGPRGYGYTF; CDR3nt: TGTGCCAGCAACGGACCCCGGGGCTATGGCTACACCTTC
abundance: .; v_gene: TRBV7-9; d_gene: .; j_gene: TRBJ1-1; len: 11; CDR3aa: CASSQGFLAFF; CDR3nt: TGTGCCAGCAGCCAAGGTTTCCTAGCTTTCTTT
abundance: .; v_gene: TRBV2; d_gene: .; j_gene: TRBJ2-2; len: 14; CDR3aa: CASSKSRGTGELFF; CDR3nt: TGTGCCAGCAGTAAAAGTAGGGGAACCGGGGAGCTGTTTTTT
abundance: .; v_gene: TRBV4-3; d_gene: .; j_gene: TRBJ1-2; len: 11; CDR3aa: CASSDLYGYTF; CDR3nt: TGCGCCAGCAGCGACTTATATGGCTACACCTTC
abundance: once; v_gene: TRBV7-2; d_gene: TRBD1; j_gene: TRBJ1-2; len: 15; CDR3aa: CASSPTGTEPYGYTF; CDR3nt: TGTGCCAGCAGCCCAACCGGGACAGAACCTTATGGCTACACCTTC
abundance: .; v_gene: TRBV7-2; d_gene: .; j_gene: TRBJ1-2; len: 15; CDR3aa: CASSLKFWQRYGYTF; CDR3nt: TGTGCCAGCAGCTTAAAGTTTTGGCAGCGATATGGCTACACCTTC
abundance: .; v_gene: TRBV30; d_gene: TRBD1; j_gene: TRBJ1-4; len: 15; CDR3aa: CAYTQGPATNEKLFF; CDR3nt: TGTGCCTACACACAGGGGCCTGCAACTAATGAAAAACTGTTTTTT
abundance: .; v_gene: TRBV11-2; d_gene: .; j_gene: TRBJ1-1; len: 14; CDR3aa: CASSFPGGYTEAFF; CDR3nt: TGTGCCAGCAGCTTTCCCGGGGGGTACACTGAAGCTTTCTTT